Shown below are 15 T cell receptor beta chains from a single sample sequenced in a study of regulatory T cells in long-lasting Graves disease. Stated time point: persistent/refractory GD, antithyroid drugs over 5 years with positive TRAb. RNA isolated from PBMCs was used to make the TCR library. In building TCR beta libraries, iRepertoire HTBI primers were used together with Arm-PCR of CDR3 regions. TCRdb passed the multiplex PCR reads through MiXCR, listing each CDR3 protein once. The sample contains roughly 450,000 distinct CDR3 sequences, 20% to 25% of which appear only once. The sample in question was peripheral blood mononuclear cells (PBMCs), obtained when the disease was refractory, from a patient treated with antithyroid drugs. The source of these receptors is a female donor with Graves disease.

This clonotype showed up just a few times. The V call is TRBV14, the J call TRBJ1-4; D is perhaps TRBD1 (5 bases). Trimming removed 0 bases from V and 8 bases from J, with 13 bases in between. Germline V gene data show CDR1 as SGHDN and CDR2 as FVKESK. This CDR3 comprises 15 residues. The CDR3 coding sequence is TGTGCCAGCAGCCAAGAGGCGCAGGGTTGGGAAAAACTGTTTTTT. As protein: CASSQEAQGWEKLFF.

This clonotype was seen a handful of times. The chain is built from TRBV20-1 and TRBJ2-3; D is ambiguous. In germline, CDR1 is DFQATT, CDR2 SNEGSKA (reference sequence). The CDR3 spans 14 residues. V was pared by 2 bases and J by 2 bases, with 11 bases between. CDR3 sequence: CSARSQEYTDTQYF. Here the CDR3 DNA reads TGCAGTGCTAGAAGTCAGGAGTACACAGATACGCAGTATTTT.

This clonotype occurred many times. The chain links TRBV11-1 to TRBJ2-7; the match to TRBD2 covers 11 bases. Trimming removed 1 base from V and 2 bases from J; junction bases left unmatched: 1. The length of the CDR3 is 15 residues. Germline V gives CDR1 SGHAT, CDR2 FQDESV (reference sequence). CDR3 amino acids: CASSLETSGAYEQYF. In nucleotides, the CDR3 is TGTGCCAGCAGCTTAGAGACTAGCGGGGCCTACGAGCAGTACTTC.

This clonotype has ten or more counts. The V and J genes are TRBV11-1 and TRBJ2-4, with 7 positions matching TRBD2. The CDR3 runs to 13 residues. With V trimmed by 5 bases and J by 7 bases, 5 bases remained unmatched. CDR1 and CDR2 from the germline V gene are SGHAT and FQDESV (reference sequence). The CDR3 bases are TGTGCCAGCAGCCCGAGGACTAGGAACATTCAGTACTTC. It encodes CASSPRTRNIQYF.

The V gene is TRBV7-9, the J gene TRBJ2-5, with a possible D match to TRBD2 (5 bases). Trimming took off 5 bases at V and 5 bases at J, with 18 bases between the two ends. The length of the CDR3 is 15 residues. The germline CDR1 and CDR2 sequences are SEHNR and FQNEAQ (reference sequence). CDR3 nucleotides: TGTGCCAGCAGCCGCCTTGCAGGCGAGCGGGAGACCCAGTACTTC. Translation: CASSRLAGERETQYF. The whole variable domain, filled in from reference TRBV7-9 and TRBJ2-5, reads DTGVSQNPRHKITKRGQNVTFRCDPISEHNRLYWYRQTLGQGPEFLTYFQNEAQLEKSRLLSDRFSAERPKGSFSTLEIQRTEQGDSAMYLCASSRLAGERETQYFGPGTRLLVL.

The CDR3 coding sequence is TGTGCCAGCAGTGGGTCGAGCGACTACGAGCAGTACTTC. Translated, it gives CASSGSSDYEQYF. The chain links TRBV6-2 or TRBV6-3 to TRBJ2-7; no reliable D call. The CDR3 contains 13 residues. V was pared by 5 bases and J by 3 bases, with 11 bases between. CDR1 and CDR2 from the germline V gene are MNHEY and SVGEGT.

At least ten counts were recorded for this clonotype. The V call is TRBV6-5, the J call TRBJ1-5, with D unresolved. V lost 0 bases and J 6 bases, leaving 6 bases between the germline ends. The CDR3 totals 13 residues. Germline V gene lookup returns CDR1 MNHEY and CDR2 SVGAGI. The CDR3, as DNA: TGTGCCAGCAGTTACTCTGGGCTTCAGCCCCAGCATTTT. Its translation is CASSYSGLQPQHF.

This clonotype showed up many times. The rearrangement links TRBV6-1 to TRBJ1-6; 10 bases line up with TRBD1. The germline gives CDR1 MNHNS, CDR2 SASEGT. V lost 5 bases and J lost 6; bases outside the gene matches: 4. The CDR3 extends over 15 amino acids. The CDR3 DNA is TGTGCCAGCAGTCCGGGACAGGGGCCTAATTCACCCCTCCACTTT. Encoded protein: CASSPGQGPNSPLHF.

A note on this clonotype: This clone may be a read error of a much larger clone one base away. V and J are TRBV7-9 and TRBJ1-5; D is unclear. The CDR3 has 15 residues. The germline gives CDR1 SEHNR, CDR2 FQNEAQ (reference sequence). The chain's CDR3 is CASSLKGNANQPRHF. CDR3 sequence (DNA): TGTGCCAGCAGCTTAAAGGGAAATGCCAATCAGCCCCGGCATTTT.

This clonotype was detected ten times or more. The rearrangement uses TRBV28 and TRBJ2-5, with TRBD2 identical over 8 bases. The ends lost 2 bases at V and 4 bases at J; junction bases unmatched: 9. Looked up from germline, CDR1 is MDHEN and CDR2 is SYDVKM. The CDR3 has 16 residues. CDR3 loop: CASSLPGGGFVETQYF. DNA of the CDR3: TGTGCCAGCAGTTTACCGGGAGGGGGTTTTGTAGAGACCCAGTACTTC.

This clonotype was detected a few times. This chain links TRBV10-3 with TRBJ1-1, with D possibly matching TRBD1 (6 bases). The germline V gene encodes CDR1 ENHRY and CDR2 SYGVKD. V was cut by 2 bases and J by 1 base, with 11 bases left in between. CDR3 size: 15 residues. CDR3 DNA: TGTGCCATCAGTGAGCGAAGGGGACAGAACACTGAAGCTTTCTTT. Residues: CAISERRGQNTEAFF.

This clonotype was seen repeatedly, ten times or more. The V call is TRBV29-1, the J call TRBJ1-1, with TRBD1 matching over 7 bases. V shed 6 bases, J shed 0 bases, and the junction held 7 bases outside the gene matches. The CDR3 is 14 residues long. CDR1 is SQVTM, CDR2 ANQGSEA, per germline. For the CDR3, the DNA is TGCAGCGTGACGGGACAGAGATTGAACACTGAAGCTTTCTTT. Its translation is CSVTGQRLNTEAFF. The full variable domain, completed using reference TRBV29-1 and TRBJ1-1, is SAVISQKPSRDICQRGTSLTIQCQVDSQVTMMFWYRQQPGQSLTLIATANQGSEATYESGFVIDKFPISRPNLTFSTLTVSNMSPEDSSIYLCSVTGQRLNTEAFFGQGTRLTVV.

The chain employs TRBV20-1 and TRBJ2-1; TRBD2 agrees at 10 bases. This CDR3 is built from 18 residues. CDR1 is DFQATT and CDR2 is SNEGSKA in the germline V gene (reference sequence). V lost 3 bases to trimming and J lost 4 bases; unmatched junction nucleotides: 15. CDR3 region: CSASYRLAGVSGYNEQFF. CDR3 nucleotide sequence: TGCAGTGCTAGTTATCGGCTAGCGGGAGTTTCAGGGTACAATGAGCAGTTCTTC.

A remark on this clonotype: A far bigger clonotype differs at one base, so this is likely a read error. This chain links TRBV7-2 with TRBJ2-7, with a weak D call TRBD2 (7 bases). Germline-derived CDR1 and CDR2 are SGHTA and FQGNSA. CDR3 length: 15 residues. V gave up 6 bases and J gave up 2 bases, with 17 bases separating them. The CDR3 sequence: CASSLFGGGPYEQYF. CDR3 in DNA: TGTGCCAGCAGTTTATTCGGCGGGGGCCCCTACGAGCAGTACTTC.

This clonotype was counted ten times or more. CDR3 in amino acids: CASSYSTGSNEKLFF. CDR3 sequence (DNA): TGTGCCAGCAGTTACTCGACAGGGTCTAATGAAAAACTGTTTTTT. The rearrangement uses TRBV6-5 and TRBJ1-4, with 7 bases matching TRBD1. V dropped 0 bases and J dropped 3; count of bases not matched to a gene: 1. The CDR3 length is 15 residues. Germline CDR1 MNHEY, CDR2 SVGAGI.